A single sample gave rise to the 24 T cell receptor beta chains below, sequenced in a study of T cells in Graves' hyperthyroidism and ophthalmopathy. TCR beta CDR3 region amplification was performed from RNA transcripts. When the TCR CDR3 underwent first-round RT-PCR, the HTBI primer set was used. Each CDR3 protein is one row after TCRdb ran MiXCR on the multiplex PCR reads. The sample records around 620,000 distinct CDR3 sequences, about half being singletons. Material: peripheral blood or thyroid tissue (not recorded which). The receptors here all came from an adult woman with Graves' disease, either hyperthyroidism or ophthalmopathy (not recorded which).

This chain connects TRBV5-6 to TRBJ2-5; D gene unclear. The CDR3 length is 13 residues. Trimming took off 1 base at V and 5 bases at J, with 9 bases between the two ends. Germline CDR1 SGHDT, CDR2 YYEEEE. The CDR3 reads CASSLRNGETQYF. CDR3 DNA: TGTGCCAGCAGCTTGCGTAATGGGGAGACCCAGTACTTC.

Note on this clonotype: At one boundary the junction diverges from the germline segment, which might be a read error. The chain couples TRBV15 to TRBJ2-7; TRBD2 matches at 13 bases. Germline V gene data show CDR1 as LNHNV and CDR2 as YYDKDF (reference sequence). This CDR3 spans 17 amino acids. For the CDR3, the DNA is TGTGCCGCCAGCAGCCAACTAGCGGGAGGGCCTCCCTACGAGCAGTACTTC. Translation: CAASSQLAGGPPYEQYF.

Concerning this clonotype itself: Given a much more abundant clone one base away, this may be a read error. The genes are TRBV6-1 and TRBJ2-2; a possible D gene is TRBD2 (5 bases). This CDR3 spans 14 amino acids. Per the germline V gene, CDR1 is MNHNS and CDR2 is SASEGT. The CDR3 region is CATRRGPETGELSF. As DNA, the CDR3 is TGTGCCACCCGCCGTGGACCCGAAACCGGGGAGCTGTCTTTT.

Ten or more counts support this clonotype. The rearrangement links TRBV2 to TRBJ1-5; D not resolved. Trimming cost V 7 bases and J 3 bases, with 10 bases left between them. The CDR3 consists of 13 residues. Germline values: CDR1 SNHLY, CDR2 FYNNEI. The CDR3 protein is CASNRIDNQPQHF. The CDR3 DNA reads TGTGCCAGCAATCGTATAGACAATCAGCCCCAGCATTTT.

The chain links TRBV5-1 to TRBJ1-3, with D maybe TRBD1 (5 bases). The CDR3 runs 15 residues. In germline, CDR1 is SGHRS, CDR2 YFSETQ. Trimming shortened V by 0 bases and J by 7 bases, and 14 bases separated the two germline ends. CDR3 in DNA: TGCGCCAGCAGCTTGGAGGGGTCTCCCATCAACACCATATATTTT. Protein sequence: CASSLEGSPINTIYF.

This chain joins TRBV19 and TRBJ2-7; D gene uncertain. The V and J ends lost 11 bases and 3 bases respectively, with 11 bases between them. CDR3 length equals 11 residues. From germline, CDR1 is LNHDA and CDR2 SQIVND (reference sequence). This CDR3 is CASTANYEQYF. The DNA of the CDR3 is TGTGCCTCTACAGCAAACTACGAGCAGTACTTC.

This clonotype appeared once. This sequence joins TRBV20-1 and TRBJ2-7, with 12 bases lining up with TRBD2. Looked up from germline, CDR1 is DFQATT and CDR2 is SNEGSKA (reference sequence). The CDR3 runs 16 residues. V shed 2 bases, J shed 6 bases, and the junction held 11 bases outside the gene matches. The CDR3 DNA reads TGCAGTGCTAGACGCCCTAGCGGGAGGGCCCTGCTCGAGCAGTACTTC. Translated: CSARRPSGRALLEQYF.

This clonotype occurred a few times. The rearrangement links TRBV10-3 to TRBJ1-4; D possibly corresponds to TRBD1 (5 bases). Germline-derived CDR1 and CDR2 are ENHRY and SYGVKD. Trimming shortened V by 2 bases and J by 5 bases, and 9 bases separated the two germline ends. This CDR3 has 14 amino acids. CDR3 region: CAISEGRTNEKLFF. DNA for the CDR3: TGTGCCATCAGTGAGGGACGGACAAATGAAAAACTGTTTTTT.

The chain links TRBV10-3 to TRBJ1-1; weak D call: TRBD1 (5 bases). Germline V gene data show CDR1 as ENHRY and CDR2 as SYGVKD. The CDR3 length is 15 residues. Trimming removed 10 bases from V and 0 bases from J, with 18 bases in between. CDR3 nucleotides: TGTGCCAGCAGCCAAGATAACAGGATGAACACTGAAGCTTTCTTT. Translated: CASSQDNRMNTEAFF.

This chain connects TRBV7-8 to TRBJ2-5; D possibly corresponds to TRBD2 (6 bases). This CDR3 is built from 18 residues. Between the trimmed V and J ends, which lost 8 bases and 7 bases, there was a span of 32 bases. Germline CDR1 SGHVS, CDR2 FQNEAQ. The CDR3 loop is CASSPPGWRANFWGTQYF. The CDR3 nucleotides read TGTGCCAGCTCACCACCCGGATGGAGGGCCAACTTTTGGGGGACCCAGTACTTC.

V and J are TRBV7-9 and TRBJ1-1; D remains ambiguous. CDR3 size: 15 residues. In germline, CDR1 is SEHNR, CDR2 FQNEAQ (reference sequence). V lost 0 bases and J 1 base, leaving 9 bases between the germline ends. The CDR3 DNA follows: TGTGCCAGCAGCTTAGCTGGCAGCCCGAACACTGAAGCTTTCTTT. Its translation is CASSLAGSPNTEAFF.

This chain links TRBV19 with TRBJ2-2; D might be TRBD2 (5 bases). The CDR3 is 13 amino acids. Trimming stripped 7 bases from V and 5 bases from J, with 11 bases between. CDR1 LNHDA and CDR2 SQIVND come from the germline V gene (reference sequence). For the CDR3, the DNA is TGTGCCAGTAAAAGACCGGGGACCGGGGAGCTGTTTTTT. Amino acids: CASKRPGTGELFF.

This sequence joins TRBV25-1 and TRBJ2-5; tentative D call: TRBD1 (6 bases). Deletions cut 5 bases from V and 5 bases from J, with 21 bases between. Germline V gene lookup returns CDR1 MGHDK and CDR2 SYGVNS. This CDR3 is 16 amino acids long. CDR3 DNA sequence: TGTGCCAGCAGTTCCTCCCGGGACATGCACCCCGAGACCCAGTACTTC. Translation gives CASSSSRDMHPETQYF.

As for this clonotype: This may stem from a read error, because a much larger clone lies one nucleotide away. This CDR3 reads CASSHREGYGNTIYF. The CDR3 DNA is TGCGCCAGCAGCCATAGAGAGGGATATGGAAACACCATATATTTT. V and J are TRBV4-1 and TRBJ1-3; D is unclear. V was pared by 3 bases and J by 3 bases, with 12 bases between. Germline CDR1 and CDR2: MGHRA and YSYEKL. The CDR3 runs to 15 residues.

This chain links TRBV10-3 with TRBJ2-6; D uncertain. V shed 2 bases and J shed 4 bases, with 9 bases lying between them. The CDR3 consists of 15 residues. The germline V gene has CDR1 ENHRY and CDR2 SYGVKD. CDR3 residues: CAISEAPGGANVLTF. DNA of the CDR3: TGTGCCATCAGTGAGGCCCCAGGAGGGGCCAACGTCCTGACTTTC.

This chain joins TRBV29-1 and TRBJ1-5, with TRBD1 identical over 7 bases. Germline CDR1 is SQVTM and CDR2 is ANQGSEA. J was trimmed by 0 bases and V by 8 bases; bases with no gene match: 7. The CDR3 contains 14 residues. This CDR3 is CSLGQTVSNQPQHF. In nucleotides, the CDR3 is TGCAGCTTGGGACAGACTGTTAGCAATCAGCCCCAGCATTTT.

This clonotype was seen only a few times. The chain recombines TRBV7-9 with TRBJ1-3; D unclear. Germline lookup yields CDR1 SEHNR and CDR2 FQNEAQ (reference sequence). The V end lost 0 bases, the J end lost 4 bases, and 4 bases lay between the germline ends. This CDR3 is built from 13 residues. CDR3 protein: CASSLAAGNTIYF. CDR3 nucleotides: TGTGCCAGCAGCTTAGCAGCGGGAAACACCATATATTTT.

This clonotype was recorded at least ten times. The CDR3 nucleotides read TGTGCCAGCAGCCCAGAGGAAGACGTTGAGACCCAGTACTTC. Protein product: CASSPEEDVETQYF. The rearrangement links TRBV9 to TRBJ2-5; D ambiguous. V dropped 4 bases and J dropped 5 bases, with 15 bases sitting between them. The CDR3 is made up of 14 amino acids. The germline CDR1 and CDR2 sequences are SGDLS and YYNGEE.

This clonotype came up a few times. The chain is built from TRBV20-1 and TRBJ2-7, with 9 bases matching TRBD1. The CDR3 is 13 residues long. J was trimmed by 6 bases and V by 5 bases; bases with no gene match: 8. Germline CDR1 DFQATT, CDR2 SNEGSKA (reference sequence). The CDR3 coding sequence is TGCAGTGCTCCTAGGGGGACAGGGACCGAGCAGTACTTC. Its translation is CSAPRGTGTEQYF.

This clonotype was found a few times. This chain links TRBV28 with TRBJ1-5, with 9 bases fitting TRBD1. CDR3 length equals 16 residues. Germline loops: CDR1 MDHEN, CDR2 SYDVKM. Germline trimming cut 7 bases from V and 7 bases from J; bases unmatched to any gene: 14. CDR3 in amino acids: CASITGPGQGAQPQHF. CDR3 nucleotides: TGTGCCAGCATCACCGGTCCGGGACAGGGAGCCCAGCCCCAGCATTTT.

This chain connects TRBV16 to TRBJ1-1; 7 nucleotides line up with TRBD1. Unmatched junction bases numbered 5, after V lost 4 bases and J lost 0 bases. This CDR3 spans 15 amino acids. Germline V gene data show CDR1 as KGHSY and CDR2 as FQNENV. The CDR3 DNA reads TGTGCCAGCAGCCCGGTGGGGACAGTGAACACTGAAGCTTTCTTT. Protein product: CASSPVGTVNTEAFF.

Concerning this clonotype: One junction end disagrees with the germline gene, perhaps due to a read error. The V and J genes are TRBV25-1 and TRBJ2-7; D assignment may be TRBD1 or TRBD2 (5 bases each). The germline V gene has CDR1 MGHDK and CDR2 SYGVNS. The CDR3 is made up of 17 amino acids. Here the CDR3 reads CASRRTHAGTHDYEQYF. The CDR3 coding sequence is TGCGCCAGCAGGCGAACGCACGCAGGGACCCATGACTACGAGCAGTACTTC.

The chain combines TRBV7-3 with TRBJ2-6; D gene unclear. Germline-derived CDR1 and CDR2 are SGHTA and FQGTGA. The V end lost 5 bases, the J end lost 4 bases, and 15 bases lay between the germline ends. CDR3 length: 16 residues. The CDR3 region is CASSPHSAAGANVLTF. CDR3 nucleotide sequence: TGTGCCAGCAGCCCTCACTCGGCGGCCGGGGCCAACGTCCTGACTTTC.

This clonotype was recorded at least ten times. The rearrangement joins TRBV29-1 to TRBJ2-5, with TRBD2 as a possible D gene (5 bases). Trimming left V 2 bases short and J 4 bases short, with 8 bases between. The CDR3 extends over 12 amino acids. Germline CDR1 is SQVTM and CDR2 is ANQGSEA. CDR3 sequence: CSVELARETQYF. The CDR3 nucleotides are TGCAGCGTTGAATTAGCGAGAGAGACCCAGTACTTC.